Included here is one TCR beta chain sequence, with context. Generated by immunoSEQ multiplex PCR, the TCRdb table keeps only in-frame clones and is missing some. The sample has 60,000 to 65,000 clones, roughly 93% seen once. Per germline, CDR1 SSHAT and CDR2 FNYEAQ (reference sequence). The CDR3 length is 15 residues. Trimming took 4 bases from V and 3 from J, leaving 15 bases between them. This sample was taken from a study of CD4 T cells in relation to SARS-CoV-2 and coronaviruses. The unexposed donors gave CD4+ T cells in about 2010-2019, prior to COVID-19. The genes are TRBV7-7 and TRBJ2-5, with D perhaps matching TRBD1 or TRBD2 (5 bases each). Specimen: naive CD4+ T cells from PBMCs. Documented subset: naive CD4+ T cells isolated by negative enrichment. The clonotype originates from a human donor in good health. The chain's CDR3 is CASSSRGGSEETQYF. CDR3 nucleotide sequence: TGTGCCAGCAGCTCAAGGGGTGGGAGCGAAGAGACCCAGTACTTC.